This T cell receptor (beta chain) was documented in a study of post-analysis software for immune sequencing data. General study findings and limits: Versus controls, multiple sclerosis patients showed significantly lower diversity (normalized Chao1). When patients were compared with controls, about five TRBV segments were more frequent, TRBV5-6, TRBV5-1 and TRBV20-1 among them.

Trimming took off 4 bases at V and 4 bases at J, with 13 bases between the two ends. Looked up from germline, CDR1 is MNHEY and CDR2 is SVGAGI. This CDR3 spans 14 amino acids. To note about this clonotype: Its antigen is currently unknown.

Every TCR beta cDNA library bore unique molecular identifiers. TCRdb re-called the PCR reads with MiXCR, one entry per CDR3 protein. The sample includes around 770,000 distinct CDR3 sequences, about 43% seen only once; the top ten take over 4.5%. The sequence was collected from a girl aged 5-17 years with multiple sclerosis. Sequenced sample: blood. The chain carries TRBV6-5 and TRBJ1-2; the D gene is possibly TRBD1 (6 bases). CDR3 amino acids: CASSSSRGFYGYTF. In nucleotides, the CDR3 is TGTGCCAGCAGTTCATCCAGGGGCTTCTATGGCTACACCTTC.